A single sample gave rise to the 22 T cell receptor beta chains below, sequenced in a study of vaccination and CD4 T cells after COVID-19 (dated by TCRdb to between 2020 and 2023). The method was PCR. TCRdb records Illumina iSeq 100 as the sequencer. At the Johns Hopkins FTIC core, DNA from the cultured CD4+ T cells underwent TCR sequencing with the Oncomine TCR Beta short-read assay. In-frame beta chains were kept once TCRdb had trimmed the public reads at Q25 with fastp and called clones with MiXCR. CDR3 protein duplicates are merged, each entry listing the most common genes and DNA. The sample data list approximately 12,000 distinct CDR3 sequences, and approximately 60% of these were observed just once. Roughly 10% of the sample lies in the top ten. What this sample's treatment or condition label stands for: roughly 11-day PBMC culture with coronavirus spike peptide pools or control peptides (ViraFEST assay).

Their specific antigens are unknown. The specimen sequenced was CD4+ T cells from blood, cultured in vitro. All receptors come from a human donor who had recovered from COVID-19.

This clonotype was found a few times. V gene TRBV2 combines with J gene TRBJ1-2; D may be TRBD1 (6 bases). The CDR3 totals 14 residues. In germline, CDR1 is SNHLY, CDR2 FYNNEI. The germline V and J ends were trimmed by 8 bases and 4 bases, with 17 bases remaining between them. Here the CDR3 reads CASPTGSKGYGYTF. The CDR3 bases are TGTGCCAGCCCCACAGGGAGTAAAGGCTATGGCTACACCTTC.

Sample share makes this clonotype large (0.1 to 1%). The chain has TRBV10-1 and TRBJ2-7, with D tentatively TRBD1 (6 bases). CDR1 is WNHNN, CDR2 SYGVQD, per germline (reference sequence). V was pared by 8 bases and J by 2 bases, with 25 bases between. The CDR3 loop spans 17 amino acids. This CDR3 reads CASGEPGQGLAPYEQYF. CDR3 DNA sequence: TGCGCCAGCGGGGAACCGGGACAAGGTCTAGCACCCTACGAGCAGTACTTC.

This chain connects TRBV7-3 to TRBJ2-1; 7 nucleotides match TRBD1. The CDR3 runs to 17 residues. J was trimmed by 4 bases and V by 5 bases; bases with no gene match: 14. In germline, CDR1 is SGHTA, CDR2 FQGTGA. The CDR3 DNA reads as TGTGCCAGCAGCCTACTCCCCCGACAGGGAATTTACAATGAGCAGTTCTTC. It is translated as CASSLLPRQGIYNEQFF. Drawing the rest from reference TRBV7-3 and TRBJ2-1, the complete variable domain is GAGVSQTPSNKVTEKGKYVELRCDPISGHTALYWYRQSLGQGPEFLIYFQGTGAADDSGLPNDRFFAVRPEGSVSTLKIQRTERGDSAVYLCASSLLPRQGIYNEQFFGPGTRLTVL.

This clonotype was recorded a few times. V and J are TRBV5-1 and TRBJ1-3; D is unresolved. This CDR3 comprises 14 residues. CDR1 is SGHRS and CDR2 is YFSETQ in the germline V gene. Trimming shortened V by 4 bases and J by 2 bases, and 10 bases separated the two germline ends. The CDR3 sequence: CASSGSAPGNTIYF. The CDR3 DNA follows: TGCGCCAGCAGCGGGTCGGCACCTGGAAACACCATATATTTT.

The chain is built from TRBV5-1 and TRBJ2-1; possibly TRBD1 for D (6 bases). V lost 4 bases and J lost 1, with 9 bases in between. The germline gives CDR1 SGHRS, CDR2 YFSETQ. The CDR3 is 14 amino acids. The CDR3 reads CASSPQGSYNEQFF. CDR3 bases: TGCGCCAGCAGCCCCCAGGGGTCCTACAATGAGCAGTTCTTC.

This chain uses TRBV20-1 with TRBJ2-5; D may be TRBD1 (6 bases). Germline CDR1 is DFQATT and CDR2 is SNEGSKA (reference sequence). The CDR3 is 13 amino acids. The V end was cut by 5 bases, the J end by 5 bases, with 15 bases between. The CDR3 loop is CSAWDTQAETQYF. The CDR3, as DNA: TGCAGTGCTTGGGACACCCAGGCGGAGACCCAGTACTTC.

This clonotype was found a few times. The J gene is TRBJ1-6, the V gene TRBV7-9; TRBD1 matches 8 bases. The V and J ends lost 5 bases and 9 bases, in that order; junction bases with no gene match: 9. The CDR3 totals 15 residues. The germline V gene has CDR1 SEHNR and CDR2 FQNEAQ (reference sequence). The DNA of the CDR3 is TGTGCCAGCAGCCCGCCCGGACAGGGAGGTTCACCCCTCCACTTT. It translates to CASSPPGQGGSPLHF.

This clonotype occurred once. CDR3 protein: CASSSQGQGSYEQYF. CDR3 DNA: TGTGCCAGCAGTTCGCAAGGACAGGGCTCCTACGAGCAGTACTTC. The rearrangement links TRBV28 to TRBJ2-7, with TRBD1 matching 8 bases. Germline trimming cut 4 bases from V and 0 bases from J; bases unmatched to any gene: 5. CDR3 length equals 15 residues. CDR1 MDHEN and CDR2 SYDVKM come from the germline V gene. The variable domain in full, with the rest retrieved from reference TRBV28 and TRBJ2-7, is DVKVTQSSRYLVKRTGEKVFLECVQDMDHENMFWYRQDPGLGLRLIYFSYDVKMKEKGDIPEGYSVSREKKERFSLILESASTNQTSMYLCASSSQGQGSYEQYFGPGTRLTVT.

The rearrangement joins TRBV6-1 to TRBJ2-1, with TRBD2 matching over 7 bases. This CDR3 spans 12 amino acids. The germline V gene has CDR1 MNHNS and CDR2 SASEGT. V was clipped by 4 bases and J by 7 bases; unmatched bases: 1. The CDR3 sequence is CASSGLANEQFF. Written as DNA, the CDR3 is TGTGCCAGCAGTGGACTAGCTAATGAGCAGTTCTTC.

This chain links TRBV2 with TRBJ1-2; D unresolved. V lost 0 bases to trimming and J lost 3 bases, with 8 bases between them. Germline V CDR1 and CDR2: SNHLY, FYNNEI. The CDR3 runs 14 residues. The chain's CDR3 is CASSEAVQYYGYTF. In nucleotides, the CDR3 is TGTGCCAGCAGTGAAGCGGTCCAATACTATGGCTACACCTTC.

The chain couples TRBV11-2 to TRBJ1-2; a weak D match, TRBD1 (5 bases). Trimming left V 1 base short and J 0 bases short, with 12 bases between. Germline CDR1 SGHAT, CDR2 FQNNGV. The CDR3 sequence is 16 residues long. The CDR3, as DNA: TGTGCCAGCAGCTTAGTCGCAGGGACCTCTAACTATGGCTACACCTTC. Amino acid sequence: CASSLVAGTSNYGYTF.

The genes are TRBV20-1 and TRBJ2-7; 12 bases line up with TRBD1. Trimming at V came to 1 base and at J to 5 bases, leaving 6 bases not matched to a gene. The CDR3 covers 15 residues. Germline V gene sequence: CDR1 DFQATT, CDR2 SNEGSKA (reference sequence). The CDR3 DNA sequence: TGCAGTGCTAGAGGGGACAGGGGGCTGTCTCACGAGCAGTACTTC. Its protein is CSARGDRGLSHEQYF.

The genes are TRBV20-1 and TRBJ1-2, with TRBD1 matching 7 bases. Germline-derived CDR1 and CDR2 are DFQATT and SNEGSKA (reference sequence). The CDR3 extends over 14 amino acids. The ends lost 6 bases at V and 5 bases at J; junction bases unmatched: 12. CDR3 coding DNA: TGCAGTGCCACAATCAGGGGGGGGGTTTATGGCTACACCTTC. It translates to CSATIRGGVYGYTF.

The genes are TRBV2 and TRBJ2-5; TRBD1 agrees at 8 bases. The CDR3 runs to 16 residues. In germline, CDR1 is SNHLY, CDR2 FYNNEI. Losses at the gene ends were 8 bases for V and 5 bases for J; bases not matched to a gene: 16. CDR3 DNA: TGTGCCAGCCGTCCCTGGGCAGGGGGCGAGAGGGAGACCCAGTACTTC. Protein sequence: CASRPWAGGERETQYF.

The chain joins TRBV20-1 to TRBJ2-1, with D perhaps TRBD1 or TRBD2 (5 bases each). Germline V CDR1 and CDR2: DFQATT, SNEGSKA (reference sequence). The V and J ends lost 5 bases and 2 bases respectively, with 13 bases between them. The CDR3 is made up of 14 amino acids. The chain's CDR3 is CSALGRRTYNEQFF. The CDR3 DNA reads as TGCAGTGCTCTGGGACGCAGAACCTACAATGAGCAGTTCTTC.

This sequence joins TRBV12-3 or TRBV12-4 and TRBJ2-5; D is undetermined. The CDR3 totals 11 residues. V shed 3 bases and J shed 5 bases, with 4 bases lying between them. CDR3 region: CASSFSETQYF. For the CDR3, the DNA is TGTGCCAGCAGTTTCTCTGAGACCCAGTACTTC.

The chain links TRBV19 to TRBJ2-3; TRBD2 matches 8 bases. V trimming: 4 bases; J trimming: 4 bases; junction bases outside the gene matches: 1. There are 13 residues in the CDR3. Germline V gene sequence: CDR1 LNHDA, CDR2 SQIVND (reference sequence). CDR3 bases: TGTGCCAGTAGTAGGGGACTAGCAGATACGCAGTATTTT. This translates into CASSRGLADTQYF.

This clonotype was picked up one time. This chain joins TRBV19 and TRBJ2-2, with D perhaps matching TRBD1 (5 bases). The CDR3 consists of 15 residues. Germline V lookup: CDR1 LNHDA, CDR2 SQIVND (reference sequence). Between the trimmed V and J ends, which lost 3 bases and 6 bases, there was a span of 14 bases. This CDR3 reads CASSIGARSPGELFF. Here the CDR3 DNA reads TGTGCCAGTAGTATTGGGGCTAGGAGCCCCGGGGAGCTGTTTTTT.

This clonotype appeared once. The chain recombines TRBV5-1 with TRBJ2-7; TRBD1 aligns across 9 bases. Germline V CDR1 and CDR2: SGHRS, YFSETQ. After removal of 3 bases from V and 8 bases from J, the junction contained 9 bases not matched to a gene. The CDR3 length is 14 residues. DNA of the CDR3: TGCGCCAGCAGCTCACAGGGGGCATCTAACAAGCAGTACTTC. It codes for CASSSQGASNKQYF. Full variable domain (missing parts from reference TRBV5-1 and TRBJ2-7): KAGVTQTPRYLIKTRGQQVTLSCSPISGHRSVSWYQQTPGQGLQFLFEYFSETQRNKGNFPGRFSGRQFSNSRSEMNVSTLELGDSALYLCASSSQGASNKQYFGPGTRLTVT.

This clonotype is labeled as medium-sized. The chain joins TRBV12-3 or TRBV12-4 to TRBJ2-2, with 9 bases fitting TRBD2. V lost 3 bases and J lost 0; bases outside the gene matches: 2. This CDR3 comprises 16 residues. CDR3 nucleotides: TGTGCCAGCAGTTTGGCTAGCGGGGCGAACACCGGGGAGCTGTTTTTT. It yields the protein CASSLASGANTGELFF.

The chain employs TRBV6-2 or TRBV6-3 and TRBJ1-4; no firm D call. Germline V gene sequence: CDR1 MNHEY, CDR2 SVGEGT. V dropped 0 bases and J dropped 3 bases, with 2 bases sitting between them. CDR3 length: 13 amino acids. The CDR3 sequence is CASSYSANEKLFF. The CDR3 DNA sequence: TGTGCCAGCAGTTACTCAGCTAATGAAAAACTGTTTTTT.

This clonotype was seen only once. V is TRBV6-2 or TRBV6-3 and J is TRBJ2-2; D is possibly TRBD1 (5 bases). Germline V gene sequence: CDR1 MNHEY, CDR2 SVGEGT. The length of the CDR3 is 15 residues. The ends were cut back, 6 bases at V and 3 bases at J, with 14 bases in the middle. Here the CDR3 reads CASSGQPRDTGELFF. DNA of the CDR3: TGTGCCAGCAGCGGACAACCTAGGGACACCGGGGAGCTGTTTTTT.